This entry lists 17 T cell receptor beta chains sequenced from one sample in a study of T cells in Graves' hyperthyroidism and ophthalmopathy. RNA transcripts were the template for amplifying TCR beta CDR3 regions. Initially, a first-round RT-PCR of the TCR CDR3 employed the HTBI primer set. TCRdb re-called the multiplex PCR reads with MiXCR, one entry per CDR3 protein. The sample has 550,000 to 700,000 distinct CDR3 sequences; around 42% are singletons. Sequencing was done on a sample of peripheral blood or thyroid tissue (not recorded which). All receptors come from an adult woman with Graves' disease, either hyperthyroidism or ophthalmopathy (not recorded which).

V usage is TRBV7-9 and J usage is TRBJ2-7; 10 bases map to TRBD1. This CDR3 has 15 residues. Per germline, CDR1 SEHNR and CDR2 FQNEAQ (reference sequence). Germline trimming cut 6 bases from V and 4 bases from J; bases unmatched to any gene: 9. This chain's CDR3 is CASRTVRDRGYEQYF. CDR3 coding DNA: TGTGCCAGCAGGACGGTTAGGGACAGGGGTTACGAGCAGTACTTC. The full variable domain, rest sourced from reference TRBV7-9 and TRBJ2-7, is DTGVSQNPRHKITKRGQNVTFRCDPISEHNRLYWYRQTLGQGPEFLTYFQNEAQLEKSRLLSDRFSAERPKGSFSTLEIQRTEQGDSAMYLCASRTVRDRGYEQYFGPGTRLTVT.

CDR3 sequence (DNA): TGCAGCGTTGTGTCCGACTACACCGGGGAGCTGTTTTTT. Its translation: CSVVSDYTGELFF. This sequence joins TRBV29-1 and TRBJ2-2, with D uncertain. The CDR3 extends over 13 amino acids. In germline, CDR1 is SQVTM, CDR2 ANQGSEA. V gave up 4 bases and J gave up 3 bases, with 9 bases separating them.

On this clonotype: The conserved phenylalanine or tryptophan normally closing the CDR3 is absent here, so this likely arose from a read error. Because the CDR3's place on the DNA is in doubt, the DNA is left out and the CDR3 is given as listed by TCRdb. The CDR3 loop reads CASSYAGWYGNTL. The V gene is TRBV6-1, the J gene TRBJ1-2. The CDR3 has 13 residues if both end residues are counted. Germline values: CDR1 MNHNS, CDR2 SASEGT.

This clonotype was seen many times. The genes are TRBV7-9 and TRBJ2-7, with unresolved D. Between the trimmed V and J ends, which lost 5 bases and 6 bases, there was a span of 14 bases. CDR1 and CDR2 (germline): SEHNR, FQNEAQ (reference sequence). The CDR3 consists of 13 residues. CDR3 in DNA: TGTGCCAGCAGCCCTGGGATGGGCGGCGAGCAGTACTTC. Protein sequence: CASSPGMGGEQYF.

V gene TRBV20-1 combines with J gene TRBJ1-1, with 7 bases aligning to TRBD1. The CDR3 has 15 amino acids. V lost 5 bases and J lost 5; bases outside the gene matches: 14. CDR1 and CDR2 from the germline V gene are DFQATT and SNEGSKA (reference sequence). The CDR3 protein is CSAGGQTDPKTEAFF. CDR3 coding DNA: TGCAGTGCTGGGGGACAGACGGACCCCAAAACTGAAGCTTTCTTT.

This chain uses TRBV29-1 with TRBJ1-1; no definite D call. The CDR3 covers 13 residues. The germline V gene encodes CDR1 SQVTM and CDR2 ANQGSEA. V shed 4 bases and J shed 1 base, with 10 bases lying between them. In DNA form, the CDR3 reads TGCAGCGTTGGGCGGGAAACGAACACTGAAGCTTTCTTT. This gives the protein CSVGRETNTEAFF.

The rearrangement uses TRBV24-1 and TRBJ2-6; D is tentatively TRBD1 or TRBD2 (7 bases each). CDR3 length: 13 residues. V was trimmed by 5 bases and J by 12 bases, leaving 13 bases between them. The germline V gene has CDR1 KGHDR and CDR2 SFDVKD. The CDR3 spells CATSGAGGGVLTF. The CDR3 DNA reads as TGTGCCACCAGTGGTGCAGGGGGGGGCGTCCTGACTTTC.

Ten or more counts support this clonotype. The V call is TRBV4-1, the J call TRBJ1-3; D gene unclear. The germline V and J ends were trimmed by 3 bases and 5 bases, with 5 bases remaining between them. This CDR3 region has 12 residues. Germline-derived CDR1 and CDR2 are MGHRA and YSYEKL. In DNA form, the CDR3 reads TGCGCCAGCAGCCAGTGGAGAAACACCATATATTTT. Protein sequence: CASSQWRNTIYF.

This clonotype was counted many times. The junction shows a germline mismatch at one end, possibly a read error. J is TRBJ2-5 and V is TRBV24-1; D is possibly TRBD1 (5 bases). This CDR3 contains 11 residues. From germline, CDR1 is KGHDR and CDR2 SFDVKD. The chain's CDR3 is CAPRVMETQYF. The CDR3 DNA reads TGTGCCCCCAGGGTGATGGAGACCCAGTACTTC.

The chain recombines TRBV25-1 with TRBJ2-1; D is perhaps TRBD2 (6 bases). The germline gives CDR1 MGHDK, CDR2 SYGVNS. Between the trimmed V and J ends, which lost 7 bases and 1 base, there was a span of 17 bases. This CDR3 comprises 16 residues. The CDR3 loop is CASKPVGGASYNEQFF. In nucleotides, the CDR3 is TGTGCCAGCAAGCCGGTCGGGGGAGCTTCCTACAATGAGCAGTTCTTC.

In DNA form, the CDR3 reads TGTGCCATCAGGGCAGTCCGGGACAGGGGCGGCTACACCTTC. It encodes CAIRAVRDRGGYTF. The chain uses TRBV10-3 and TRBJ1-2; 10 nucleotides align to TRBD1. Germline V gene data show CDR1 as ENHRY and CDR2 as SYGVKD. V gave up 6 bases and J gave up 8 bases; unmatched junction bases: 9. There are 14 residues in the CDR3.

This clonotype was seen a single time. The chain has TRBV11-2 and TRBJ2-7, with 11 nucleotides matching TRBD2. The CDR3 extends over 13 amino acids. J gave up 7 bases and V 8 bases, and 7 bases lay outside the gene matches. The germline gives CDR1 SGHAT, CDR2 FQNNGV. The CDR3 coding sequence is TGTGCCAGCCAGGGACTAGCGGTCCATGAGCAGTACTTC. Translation gives CASQGLAVHEQYF.

This clonotype has a handful of counts. The J gene is TRBJ1-1, the V gene TRBV20-1; D not certain. The CDR3 runs to 14 residues. Germline V gene data show CDR1 as DFQATT and CDR2 as SNEGSKA (reference sequence). Trimming left V 0 bases short and J 4 bases short, with 12 bases between. In nucleotides, the CDR3 is TGCAGTGCTAGAGATCGGCGGGGATCCACTGAAGCTTTCTTT. Protein: CSARDRRGSTEAFF.

V gene TRBV6-5 combines with J gene TRBJ2-5, with D possibly being TRBD1 (6 bases). Germline V gene lookup returns CDR1 MNHEY and CDR2 SVGAGI. Trimming took 7 bases from V and 4 from J, leaving 13 bases between them. The CDR3 is 13 amino acids. CDR3 in amino acids: CASTQGWTETQYF. CDR3 sequence (DNA): TGTGCCAGCACACAGGGTTGGACAGAGACCCAGTACTTC.

This clonotype was found many times. This chain links TRBV10-2 with TRBJ2-7, with D perhaps matching TRBD1 or TRBD2 (5 bases each). V lost 2 bases and J 6 bases, leaving 14 bases between the germline ends. The CDR3 loop spans 14 amino acids. The germline CDR1 and CDR2 sequences are WSHSY and SAAADI. CDR3 sequence (DNA): TGCGCCAGCAGTGAGACCCGGAGTGGGGGCGAGCAGTACTTC. Residues: CASSETRSGGEQYF.

This chain joins TRBV7-6 and TRBJ2-5; 7 bases match TRBD1. J lost 0 bases, V lost 5 bases, and 6 bases had no gene match. Germline assignment: CDR1 SGHVS and CDR2 FNYEAQ. The CDR3 is made up of 15 amino acids. The CDR3 loop reads CASSRTGLYQETQYF. DNA of the CDR3: TGTGCCAGCAGCCGGACAGGATTGTACCAAGAGACCCAGTACTTC. The full variable domain, its missing parts supplied by reference TRBV7-6 and TRBJ2-5, is GAGVSQSPRYKVTKRGQDVALRCDPISGHVSLYWYRQALGQGPEFLTYFNYEAQQDKSGLPNDRFSAERPEGSISTLTIQRTEQRDSAMYRCASSRTGLYQETQYFGPGTRLLVL.

The rearrangement links TRBV11-2 to TRBJ1-1; no clear D. Germline-derived CDR1 and CDR2 are SGHAT and FQNNGV. V lost 1 base, J lost 4 bases, and 7 bases lay in between. This CDR3 contains 13 residues. CDR3 amino acids: CASSLVTRTEAFF. The CDR3 bases are TGTGCCAGCAGCTTAGTTACCCGCACTGAAGCTTTCTTT.